The T cell receptor beta chain described here comes from a study of CD8 T cells in Susac syndrome. RNA amounts of roughly 0.5 to 1 ug underwent reverse transcription with random hexamers. The immunoSEQ assay covered 54 Vbeta and 13 Jbeta segments for CDR3. TCRdb fed the immunoSEQ multiplex PCR reads into MiXCR, producing one record per CDR3 protein. The sample includes over 120,000 distinct CDR3 sequences, approximately 93% seen only once; the top ten take 0.084%. CDR3 size: 14 residues. Germline V gene lookup returns CDR1 MNHEY and CDR2 SVGAGI. The V and J ends lost 5 bases and 0 bases respectively, with 10 bases between them. Sequencing of TCR beta was undertaken in CD8+ and CD4+ T cells derived from blood. The study used healthy donors as controls matched for age and sex. TEMRA cells were FACS-enriched and CD8+ and CD4+ T cells negatively isolated.

The specimen sequenced was CD4+ T cells from PBMCs. The chain recombines TRBV6-5 with TRBJ2-5; D is possibly TRBD1 or TRBD2 (5 bases each). This TCR was recovered from a human donor in good health. The CDR3 reads CASSIRDHQETQYF. The CDR3 DNA is TGTGCCAGCAGTATCCGGGACCACCAAGAGACCCAGTACTTC.